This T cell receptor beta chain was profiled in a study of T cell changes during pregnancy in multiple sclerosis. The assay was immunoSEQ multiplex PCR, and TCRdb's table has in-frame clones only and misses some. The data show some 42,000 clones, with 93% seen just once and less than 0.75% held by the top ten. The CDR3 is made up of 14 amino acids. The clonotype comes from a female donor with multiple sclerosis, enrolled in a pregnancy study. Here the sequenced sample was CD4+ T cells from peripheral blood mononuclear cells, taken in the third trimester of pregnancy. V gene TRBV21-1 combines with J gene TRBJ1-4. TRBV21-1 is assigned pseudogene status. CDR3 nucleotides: TGTGCCAGCAGCTTCCGGCGGGCTAATGAAAAACTGTTTTTT. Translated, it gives CASSFRRANEKLFF.